The 17 T cell receptor beta chains below come from one sample, sequenced in a study of CD8+ T cells in alopecia areata. As the sequencing template, cDNA was produced by extracting RNA and reverse transcribing it. Using immunoSEQ multiplex PCR, the repertoire was profiled, and TCRdb retains in-frame clones only, with some absent. The sample contains 150,000 to 200,000 clones, just under 60% of which appear only once. The sequencing used CD4+ T cells sorted from blood, collected at week 0. The receptors stem from a human donor with alopecia areata.

V gene TRBV14 combines with J gene TRBJ2-7, with 8 bases fitting TRBD2. This CDR3 comprises 15 residues. Germline lookup yields CDR1 SGHDN and CDR2 FVKESK. V gave up 0 bases and J gave up 6 bases; unmatched junction bases: 7. This chain's CDR3 is CASSQDRGLVSEQYF. In DNA, the CDR3 is TGTGCCAGCAGCCAAGATCGGGGACTAGTCAGCGAGCAGTACTTC.

The CDR3 DNA sequence: TGTGCCAGCAGTCACTTACAAGAGACCCAGTACTTC. Translated, it gives CASSHLQETQYF. The chain recombines TRBV6-5 with TRBJ2-5; D remains ambiguous. Germline CDR1 is MNHEY and CDR2 is SVGAGI. The CDR3 loop spans 12 amino acids. V lost 5 bases and J lost 2, with 6 bases in between.

The chain employs TRBV30 and TRBJ1-3, with D perhaps TRBD1 (5 bases). The CDR3 has 16 residues. Germline V lookup: CDR1 GTSNPN, CDR2 SVGIG (reference sequence). V was cut by 4 bases and J by 0 bases, with 16 bases left in between. CDR3 region: CAWTPGTVSSGNTIYF. The CDR3 DNA sequence: TGTGCCTGGACCCCGGGGACGGTTAGCTCTGGAAACACCATATATTTT.

The V gene is TRBV25-1, the J gene TRBJ2-7; tentative D call: TRBD1 (6 bases). The CDR3 consists of 14 residues. In germline, CDR1 is MGHDK, CDR2 SYGVNS. The V and J ends lost 3 bases and 3 bases respectively, with 12 bases between them. The CDR3 DNA is TGTGCCAGCAGTGATTGGGACACCGGCTACGAGCAGTACTTC. This sequence encodes CASSDWDTGYEQYF.

The chain employs TRBV9 and TRBJ2-2; TRBD2 agrees at 13 bases. Looked up from germline, CDR1 is SGDLS and CDR2 is YYNGEE. The ends lost 3 bases at V and 7 bases at J; junction bases unmatched: 15. CDR3 length equals 19 residues. Here the CDR3 reads CASSAGTSGVGRFGGELFF. CDR3 coding DNA: TGTGCCAGCAGCGCCGGGACTAGCGGGGTAGGGAGGTTTGGCGGGGAGCTGTTTTTT. The full variable domain, its missing parts supplied by reference TRBV9 and TRBJ2-2, is DSGVTQTPKHLITATGQRVTLRCSPRSGDLSVYWYQQSLDQGLQFLIQYYNGEERAKGNILERFSAQQFPDLHSELNLSSLELGDSALYFCASSAGTSGVGRFGGELFFGEGSRLTVL.

This chain joins TRBV30 and TRBJ2-1; 7 bases match TRBD2. Per the germline V gene, CDR1 is GTSNPN and CDR2 is SVGIG (reference sequence). This CDR3 spans 14 amino acids. The V segment lost 2 bases and the J segment 9 bases; nucleotides outside the gene matches: 10. CDR3 DNA: TGTGCCTGGAGTTTCTCCGGGACTAAGGGTGAGCAGTTCTTC. This translates into CAWSFSGTKGEQFF.

This sequence joins TRBV15 and TRBJ2-1; 9 bases align to TRBD1. Germline V gene sequence: CDR1 LNHNV, CDR2 YYDKDF (reference sequence). This CDR3 has 15 amino acids. V gave up 1 base and J gave up 7 bases; unmatched junction bases: 5. CDR3 residues: CATSRGGTGTNEQFF. The CDR3 DNA follows: TGTGCCACCAGCAGAGGGGGGACAGGGACAAATGAGCAGTTCTTC.

This chain uses TRBV9 with TRBJ2-3; D call uncertain. CDR1 SGDLS and CDR2 YYNGEE come from the germline V gene. The CDR3 length is 12 residues. The ends were cut back, 2 bases at V and 4 bases at J, with 5 bases in the middle. The CDR3 loop is CASSVTADTQYF. CDR3 sequence (DNA): TGTGCCAGCAGCGTCACAGCAGATACGCAGTATTTT.

The CDR3, as DNA: TGTGCCAGCAGCTTGGATCCGGGAATGCCCATTCAGTACTTC. Translated, it gives CASSLDPGMPIQYF. The chain links TRBV5-5 to TRBJ2-4, with D perhaps matching TRBD2 (5 bases). The germline V gene has CDR1 SGHKS and CDR2 YYEKEE (reference sequence). V lost 0 bases to trimming and J lost 9 bases, with 13 bases between them. This CDR3 has 14 residues.

This clone was found a few times. V gene TRBV27 combines with J gene TRBJ2-3; D gene ambiguous. Germline V gives CDR1 MNHEY, CDR2 SMNVEV (reference sequence). The germline V and J ends were trimmed by 0 bases and 0 bases, with 7 bases remaining between them. The CDR3 length is 15 residues. CDR3 residues: CASSLSGFSTDTQYF. The CDR3 nucleotides are TGTGCCAGCAGTTTATCAGGGTTTAGCACAGATACGCAGTATTTT.

The gene calls are TRBV7-8 and TRBJ1-1; TRBD1 is a possible D gene (6 bases). V was clipped by 4 bases and J by 1 base, with 19 bases between them. Germline CDR1 reads SGHVS; CDR2 reads FQNEAQ. The CDR3 extends over 17 amino acids. CDR3 sequence (DNA): TGTGCCAGCAGCTCGAACCGGGGGCCCGGGGGGAACACTGAAGCTTTCTTT. Translating gives CASSSNRGPGGNTEAFF.

The chain employs TRBV19 and TRBJ1-5; the match to TRBD1 covers 8 bases. This CDR3 contains 15 residues. Trimming cost V 9 bases and J 4 bases; bases outside gene matches: 11. Germline V gene lookup returns CDR1 LNHDA and CDR2 SQIVND (reference sequence). The DNA of the CDR3 is TGTGCCAGCACTGGGACCGGACAGGGAAATCAGCCCCAGCATTTT. Protein sequence: CASTGTGQGNQPQHF.

V gene TRBV29-1 combines with J gene TRBJ1-4; TRBD1 matches at 8 bases. Germline V gene data show CDR1 as SQVTM and CDR2 as ANQGSEA. This CDR3 spans 14 amino acids. Losses at the gene ends were 5 bases for V and 3 bases for J; bases not matched to a gene: 5. CDR3 sequence: CSVTGQGSNEKLFF. CDR3 nucleotides: TGCAGCGTTACTGGACAGGGTTCTAATGAAAAACTGTTTTTT.

This chain links TRBV10-3 with TRBJ2-3; 9 bases match TRBD2. With V trimmed by 5 bases and J by 5 bases, 5 bases remained unmatched. Germline V gene lookup returns CDR1 ENHRY and CDR2 SYGVKD. This CDR3 is built from 14 residues. CDR3 in amino acids: CAISLSGGGDTQYF. CDR3 bases: TGTGCCATCAGTCTTAGCGGGGGCGGAGATACGCAGTATTTT.

This clone showed up just once. A junction boundary mismatches the germline segment, possibly from a read error. The chain is built from TRBV29-1 and TRBJ1-2, with D unresolved. The CDR3 extends over 12 amino acids. Per germline, CDR1 SQVTM and CDR2 ANQGSEA. For the CDR3, the DNA is TGCAGCGTGGAAGGTCGAGGCCATGGCTACACCTTC. Translating gives CSVEGRGHGYTF.

This sequence joins TRBV11-2 and TRBJ1-2; no clear D. V lost 0 bases and J lost 6, with 17 bases in between. The CDR3 totals 16 residues. From germline, CDR1 is SGHAT and CDR2 FQNNGV. CDR3 DNA: TGTGCCAGCAGCTTAGAGCCTCGGGGAGCAGGCGATGGCTACACCTTC. Amino acids: CASSLEPRGAGDGYTF.

The chain employs TRBV29-1 and TRBJ2-1; D perhaps matches TRBD2 (6 bases). The V end lost 6 bases, the J end lost 6 bases, and 15 bases lay between the germline ends. The length of the CDR3 is 13 residues. Germline loops: CDR1 SQVTM, CDR2 ANQGSEA. The DNA of the CDR3 is TGCAGCGTCCCCGGGCAGGGAGGCAATGAGCAGTTCTTC. Its translation: CSVPGQGGNEQFF.